This passage covers 8 T cell receptor beta chains from one sample sequenced in a study of cytotoxic CD8 clonotypes in ibrutinib-treated CLL (dated by TCRdb to the early 2020s). Libraries were prepared through the immunoSEQ multiplex PCR assay. The table was pulled from immuneACCESS by TCRdb, which kept in-frame rearrangements only. Such tables lose some clones; where checked, under half of the loss comes from unresolved V genes, and the rest has no known cause. Within this sample are about 85,000 clones, with more than 75% of them counted one time only. In total, the top ten clones hold roughly 4.8% of the sample. Interpreted using the paper, the time point label stands for: 12 to 13 months on ibrutinib. This material consisted of PBMCs, taken after 12 months of ibrutinib treatment. Receptors were obtained from a human donor with chronic lymphocytic leukemia.

Here the CDR3 DNA reads TGTGCCACCGGGGGGGGGACAGGGCACGACGAGCAGTACTTC. This sequence encodes CATGGGTGHDEQYF. The rearrangement links TRBV10-3 to TRBJ2-7; D might be TRBD1 (9 bases). CDR1 is ENHRY and CDR2 is SYGVKD in the germline V gene. This CDR3 spans 14 amino acids. V lost 10 bases, J lost 5 bases, and 21 bases lay in between.

V and J are TRBV6-5 and TRBJ2-2; tentative D call: TRBD2 (5 bases). Germline CDR1 reads MNHEY; CDR2 reads SVGAGI. This CDR3 is 14 amino acids long. Trimming took 0 bases from V and 7 from J, leaving 9 bases between them. CDR3 in DNA: TGTGCCAGCAGTTACTCGAGGGCGGACGGGGAGCTGTTTTTT. It yields the protein CASSYSRADGELFF.

J is TRBJ2-7 and V is TRBV27; 8 positions match TRBD2. The CDR3 totals 15 residues. V shed 2 bases and J 7 bases; nucleotides not matched to a gene: 10. Germline-derived CDR1 and CDR2 are MNHEY and SMNVEV (reference sequence). The CDR3 region is CASSLGVGGDGEQYF. The CDR3 bases are TGTGCCAGCAGTTTAGGCGTCGGGGGGGATGGGGAGCAGTACTTC.

The chain has TRBV2 and TRBJ2-5; D is unclear. The length of the CDR3 is 12 residues. Per germline, CDR1 SNHLY and CDR2 FYNNEI. The germline V and J ends were trimmed by 6 bases and 5 bases, with 10 bases remaining between them. The CDR3 spells CASRAQAETQYF. In DNA, the CDR3 is TGTGCCAGCAGGGCCCAAGCGGAGACCCAGTACTTC.

This chain connects TRBV19 to TRBJ2-5; D is tentatively TRBD1 or TRBD2 (5 bases each). This CDR3 region has 14 residues. CDR1 is LNHDA, CDR2 SQIVND, per germline (reference sequence). V dropped 3 bases and J dropped 1 base, with 9 bases sitting between them. The CDR3 sequence: CASSMRGGQETQYF. CDR3 DNA: TGTGCCAGTAGTATGAGGGGCGGCCAAGAGACCCAGTACTTC.

This chain connects TRBV29-1 to TRBJ2-5, with a weak D call TRBD2 (6 bases). This CDR3 spans 14 amino acids. The V gene lost 6 bases and the J gene lost 1 base, with 15 bases spanning the gap. Germline-derived CDR1 and CDR2 are SQVTM and ANQGSEA. This CDR3 is CSVTRLVGQETQYF. CDR3 coding DNA: TGCAGCGTCACCCGACTAGTGGGCCAAGAGACCCAGTACTTC.

V and J are TRBV14 and TRBJ2-7; D might be TRBD1 (6 bases). Germline CDR1 is SGHDN and CDR2 is FVKESK. V was pared by 8 bases and J by 0 bases, with 14 bases between. The CDR3 is 14 amino acids. DNA for the CDR3: TGTGCCAGCGGGGGCCAAGGGGACTCCTACGAGCAGTACTTC. This codes for CASGGQGDSYEQYF.

The CDR3 DNA is TGTGCCAGCAGCTTAGGTAGTAGGGGCGGGCTCCCTGCCCTACGTGGCTACACCTTC. It is translated as CASSLGSRGGLPALRGYTF. The chain combines TRBV7-2 with TRBJ1-2; D perhaps matches TRBD1 (5 bases). CDR1 SGHTA and CDR2 FQGNSA come from the germline V gene. V lost 1 base and J lost 7, with 28 bases in between. The CDR3 length is 19 residues.